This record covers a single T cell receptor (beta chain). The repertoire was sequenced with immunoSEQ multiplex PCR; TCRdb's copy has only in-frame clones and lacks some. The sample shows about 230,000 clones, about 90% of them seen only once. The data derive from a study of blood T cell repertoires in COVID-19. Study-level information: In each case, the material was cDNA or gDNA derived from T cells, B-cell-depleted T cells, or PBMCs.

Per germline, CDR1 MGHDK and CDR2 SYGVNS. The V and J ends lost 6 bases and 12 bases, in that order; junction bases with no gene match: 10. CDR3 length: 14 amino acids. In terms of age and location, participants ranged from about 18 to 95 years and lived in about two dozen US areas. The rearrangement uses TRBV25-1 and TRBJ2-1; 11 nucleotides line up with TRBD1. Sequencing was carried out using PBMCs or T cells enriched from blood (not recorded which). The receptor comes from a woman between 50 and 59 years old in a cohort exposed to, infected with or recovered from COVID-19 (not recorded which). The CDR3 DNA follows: TGTGCCAGCAGCGGGGACAGGGGGGTTCACGGGCAGTTCTTC. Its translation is CASSGDRGVHGQFF.